This TCR beta chain was recovered during a study of T cell responses to AZD1222 COVID-19 vaccine (dated by TCRdb to 2020 to 2022). In the study overall: A total of 233 trial participants underwent TCR sequencing, of whom some 200 had received two doses of AZD1222 and around 25 had received two doses of the MenACWY control vaccine. Trial participants were enrolled by age into 18-55, 56-69 and 70-plus year subgroups, with around 150, 28 and 57 TCR-sequenced participants respectively. The investigation overall reported the following: The 56-69-year group was small, and its depth increase did not reach significance, likely because of low power. Reportedly, close to half of the unique spike-specific TCRs recognized epitopes lying outside the regions that are mutated in the B.1.351 and B.1.1.7 variants. Participants were mostly white British and included more females than males, and it was suggested by the authors that clonal diversity may have been underestimated. CD4 TCRs associated with the vaccine covered the entire spike protein, and the dominant responses were in regions 160-218 and 743-854. No day 14 peak-response samples were available, so repertoires were characterized only after the peak T cell response. Conclusions about previously exposed vaccinees were limited because only a handful of AZD1222 recipients were SARS-CoV-2 seropositive at baseline. A significant rise in spike-specific TCR breadth and depth was observed after two AZD1222 doses relative to day 0 and relative to MenACWY recipients.

The CDR3 regions of human TCRbeta chains were analyzed by immunosequencing. The authors' analysis ran thus. TCRs in the repertoires were matched against a reference library of SARS-CoV-2-specific TCRs that had been generated with the MIRA antigen-specificity platform. Breadth was defined as the fraction of unique TCRs that were SARS-CoV-2-associated. Depth was defined as the fraction of total T cells that were SARS-CoV-2-associated. Using the MIRA data, each spike-specific TCR was assigned both to the spike region to which the TCR was reactive and to a CD4 or CD8 class. Log10-transformed breadth and depth values were compared by one-way ANOVA with Sidak's multiple comparisons tests. What TCRdb holds here is the immuneACCESS table cut down to in-frame rearrangements. Part of the clones is not present; checked against another copy, under half of the missing clones reflect an unresolved V gene, and the others are unexplained. From that table come the V and J calls and clone size; the DNA was used to work out D and trimming. For this sample the table gives over 55,000 clones, of which about 83% were detected only once. The ten most abundant clones make up over 3% of the sample.

In the germline V gene (reference sequence), CDR1 corresponds to WNHNN and CDR2 to SYGVQD. From V the trimming removes 2 bases and from J it removes 5 bases, while the gene matches leave 8 bases of the junction unaccounted for. There are 15 amino acids in the CDR3, from cysteine to phenylalanine inclusive. Just CDR3 DNA is preserved here, 45 bases in frame from base 1. In regard to this clone: No cognate antigen has been identified for it. The record has no base qualities; no much larger clone is one base away.

Taken with the paper, the label for time point translates to: about 28 days (+/-7) after the second vaccine dose. Because spike-specific TCR depth and breadth did not differ between the two schedules, AZD1222 recipients who got a second dose at roughly 4 weeks were pooled with those who got a second dose at roughly 12 weeks. The vaccinee samples were drawn from two UK trials, COV001 and COV002, one of which was a single-blind randomized controlled phase 2/3 trial testing AZD1222 (ChAdOx1 nCoV-19) in healthy adults. For TCRbeta chain sequencing, PBMC samples were collected from trial participants at day 0 and at day 28 after the second dose.

Sequences were derived from peripheral blood, sampled 28 days after the second AZD1222 dose. The chain is assembled from TRBV10-1 and TRBJ2-5; 7 of the junction bases match TRBD1. The receptor was derived from an adult who received the AZD1222 COVID-19 vaccine. The bases read TGCGCCAGCAGTGAGGGTCAGGGGGTTTATGAGACCCAGTACTTC. Its protein reads: CASSEGQGVYETQYF.